Listed below are T cell receptor beta chains from one sample, sequenced in a study of cytomegalovirus exposure and HLA in healthy donors. The data were produced by immunoSEQ multiplex PCR, yet TCRdb's version contains in-frame clones alone and is incomplete. Of 200,000 or so clones in the sample, just under 80% are singletons; the top ten hold 4.5% to 7.5%. The sequencing sample was made of PBMCs. The source is a woman aged 25-40 years in good health and CMV-seropositive. CDR3s include the opening cysteine and the closing phenylalanine or tryptophan. The order of the fields is clone size, J gene, V gene, D gene, CDR3 protein, CDR3 DNA. D genes are given only for firm matches. Expanded clones get a size class; other rows say once, few or many, or leave the size out.

few	TRBJ1-3	TRBV10-3	TRBD1	CAISGQGGNTIYF	TGTGCCATCAGTGGACAGGGGGGAAACACCATATATTTT
-	TRBJ2-1	TRBV11-2	TRBD2	CASTPASGISYNEQFF	TGTGCCAGCACTCCCGCCAGCGGGATCTCCTACAATGAGCAGTTCTTC
-	TRBJ2-3	TRBV9	TRBD2	CASTKRGASTDTQYF	TGTGCCAGCACCAAGCGGGGGGCTAGCACAGATACGCAGTATTTT
-	TRBJ2-7	TRBV2	TRBD1	CATLMGQANYEQYF	TGTGCCACATTAATGGGACAGGCAAATTACGAGCAGTACTTC
-	TRBJ1-2	TRBV19	-	CASSIQGDIYGYTF	TGTGCCAGTAGTATACAGGGCGACATCTATGGCTACACCTTC
few	TRBJ1-4	TRBV19	TRBD1	CASTGGYNEKLFF	TGTGCCAGCACAGGGGGGTATAATGAAAAACTGTTTTTT
-	TRBJ1-1	TRBV6-1	-	CASNQGLNTEAFF	TGTGCCAGCAACCAGGGATTGAACACTGAAGCTTTCTTT
-	TRBJ1-2	TRBV5-5	-	CASSLAPGYGYTF	TGTGCCAGCAGCTTGGCCCCGGGCTATGGCTACACCTTC
-	TRBJ2-7	TRBV2	TRBD1	CASSLGQGEQYF	TGTGCCAGCAGTCTAGGACAGGGCGAGCAGTACTTC
once	TRBJ1-2	TRBV13	TRBD1	CASSLGGQGWGYTF	TGTGCCAGCAGCTTAGGCGGACAGGGTTGGGGCTACACCTTC
-	TRBJ2-5	TRBV6-5	-	CASSRTVREQYF	TGTGCCAGCAGCCGCACGGTACGGGAGCAGTACTTC
-	TRBJ1-1	TRBV11-2	TRBD1	CASSDTGAEAFF	TGTGCCAGCAGCGACACAGGGGCTGAAGCTTTCTTT
-	TRBJ2-2	TRBV18	-	CASSPPVQGKTGELFF	TGTGCCAGCTCACCACCGGTTCAGGGAAAAACCGGGGAGCTGTTTTTT
-	TRBJ1-4	TRBV11-2	-	CASSIGGFNEKLFF	TGTGCCAGCAGCATCGGGGGTTTTAATGAAAAACTGTTTTTT
few	TRBJ2-7	TRBV7-8	TRBD1	CASSLNRGLIYEQYF	TGTGCCAGCAGTCTCAATAGGGGGCTAATCTACGAGCAGTACTTC
-	TRBJ2-3	TRBV7-2	TRBD2	CASSLSLAGGTVDTQYF	TGTGCCAGCAGCTTATCTCTAGCGGGGGGCACGGTAGATACGCAGTATTTT
once	TRBJ1-2	TRBV7-2	TRBD1	CASSTRIWTGTNYGYTF	TGTGCCAGCAGCACCCGGATTTGGACAGGGACTAACTATGGCTACACCTTC
-	TRBJ2-7	TRBV5-1	TRBD1	CASSLQGQGWYEQYF	TGCGCCAGCAGCCTGCAGGGACAGGGGTGGTACGAGCAGTACTTC
-	TRBJ1-5	TRBV5-6	-	CASSLLGFGNQPQHF	TGTGCCAGCAGCTTGCTTGGCTTCGGCAATCAGCCCCAGCATTTT
-	TRBJ1-1	TRBV10-3	-	CAISARGTVNTEAFF	TGTGCCATCAGTGCCCGGGGGACGGTGAATACTGAAGCTTTCTTT
-	TRBJ1-2	TRBV7-2	TRBD1	CASSGQGASGYTF	TGTGCCAGCAGCGGACAGGGGGCTAGTGGCTACACCTTC
-	TRBJ2-7	TRBV7-9	-	CASPREYF	TGTGCCAGCCCCCGAGAGTACTTC
-	TRBJ1-4	TRBV27	-	CASGHFGEKLFF	-
-	TRBJ2-5	TRBV2	TRBD1	CASSEEVGQGIQETQYF	TGTGCCAGCAGTGAAGAAGTCGGACAGGGGATCCAAGAGACCCAGTACTTC
-	TRBJ1-1	TRBV6-6	-	CASCLTERNTEAFF	TGTGCCAGTTGTCTGACGGAGAGGAACACTGAAGCTTTCTTT
-	TRBJ2-5	TRBV7-8	-	CASSLIQVFYSAGETQYF	TGTGCCAGCAGCTTAATACAGGTTTTTTATTCCGCCGGAGAGACCCAGTACTTC